The 18 T cell receptor beta chains below were found in one sample sequenced in a study of blood T cell repertoires in COVID-19. The data were produced by immunoSEQ multiplex PCR, yet TCRdb's version contains in-frame clones alone and is incomplete. The sample holds fewer than 35,000 clones, roughly 87% seen once. Sequencing used peripheral blood. The receptors were sampled from an elderly man with acute or convalescent COVID-19.

The chain carries TRBV3-1 (or the pseudogene TRBV3-2) and TRBJ2-3, with a weak D call TRBD2 (5 bases). V lost 1 base, J lost 6 bases, and 14 bases lay in between. Germline values: CDR1 LGHDT, CDR2 YNNKEL (reference sequence). The CDR3 runs 15 residues. The CDR3, as DNA: TGTGCCAGCAGCCAAGCCGGGATGAACTGGGATACGCAGTATTTT. Protein sequence: CASSQAGMNWDTQYF.

The chain uses TRBV2 and TRBJ1-5, with D hard to call. With 2 bases removed from V and 0 bases from J, the gap between germline ends came to 20 bases. Germline CDR1 SNHLY, CDR2 FYNNEI. The CDR3 is 19 residues long. The CDR3 DNA reads as TGTGCCAGCAGTGAATTTCTGACAAGCGGCCATTATAGCAATCAGCCCCAGCATTTT. The encoded protein is CASSEFLTSGHYSNQPQHF.

This chain links TRBV6-6 with TRBJ1-2, with D hard to call. V lost 6 bases to trimming and J lost 5 bases, with 16 bases between them. Germline lookup yields CDR1 MNHNY and CDR2 SVGAGI (reference sequence). CDR3 length equals 14 residues. CDR3 sequence (DNA): TGTGCCAGCAGCCGAGAGCGGACGGTTTATGGCTACACCTTC. The encoded protein is CASSRERTVYGYTF.

The chain recombines TRBV9 with TRBJ2-3; tentatively, D is TRBD1 (5 bases). The CDR3 totals 14 residues. V was clipped by 0 bases and J by 6 bases, with 11 bases between them. Germline lookup yields CDR1 SGDLS and CDR2 YYNGEE. The CDR3 nucleotides are TGTGCCAGCAGCGTAGGCAGGGTAGGGGATACGCAGTATTTT. Protein: CASSVGRVGDTQYF.

The chain links TRBV7-8 to TRBJ2-1; 9 bases agree with TRBD2. CDR3 size: 16 residues. Per germline, CDR1 SGHVS and CDR2 FQNEAQ. With 2 bases clipped from V and 2 bases from J, the junction kept 4 bases outside the gene matches. The CDR3 region has the DNA TGTGCCAGCAGCTTAAGGGCTAGCGGGACCTACAATGAGCAGTTCTTC. Protein product: CASSLRASGTYNEQFF.

The chain recombines TRBV19 with TRBJ1-1, with D tentatively TRBD1 (5 bases). CDR1 and CDR2 (germline): LNHDA, SQIVND (reference sequence). The ends were cut back, 3 bases at V and 4 bases at J, with 12 bases in the middle. The CDR3 contains 14 residues. The CDR3 sequence: CASSMGHPSTEAFF. In DNA, the CDR3 is TGTGCCAGTAGTATGGGGCACCCGAGCACTGAAGCTTTCTTT.

This chain connects TRBV24-1 to TRBJ1-2, with TRBD1 as a possible D gene (5 bases). Trimming left V 7 bases short and J 4 bases short, with 12 bases between. The length of the CDR3 is 13 residues. From germline, CDR1 is KGHDR and CDR2 SFDVKD. CDR3 loop: CATSNNRGYGYTF. The CDR3 nucleotides are TGTGCCACCAGCAACAATAGGGGCTATGGCTACACCTTC.

This chain uses TRBV5-6 with TRBJ2-1; D gene uncertain. Per germline, CDR1 SGHDT and CDR2 YYEEEE. The CDR3 spans 15 residues. The ends were cut back, 5 bases at V and 1 base at J, with 13 bases in the middle. The CDR3 sequence is CASSLISVSYNEQFF. CDR3 DNA sequence: TGTGCCAGCAGTCTTATCAGCGTGTCCTACAATGAGCAGTTCTTC.

The chain combines TRBV3-1 (or the pseudogene TRBV3-2) with TRBJ1-5; 9 positions agree with TRBD1. J lost 3 bases, V lost 5 bases, and 5 bases had no gene match. Germline lookup yields CDR1 LGHDT and CDR2 YNNKEL (reference sequence). The length of the CDR3 is 15 residues. This CDR3 reads CASSSGTGLNQPQHF. The CDR3 nucleotides are TGTGCCAGCAGCTCCGGGACAGGGCTCAATCAGCCCCAGCATTTT.

CDR3 coding DNA: TGTGCCAGCAGCGGACAACAGGGCGGGGAAAAACTGTTTTTT. As protein: CASSGQQGGEKLFF. The chain recombines TRBV7-9 with TRBJ1-4, with D perhaps matching TRBD1 (6 bases). The V and J ends lost 5 bases and 8 bases respectively, with 15 bases between them. Looked up from germline, CDR1 is SEHNR and CDR2 is FQNEAQ (reference sequence). The CDR3 length is 14 residues.

The V and J genes are TRBV5-6 and TRBJ2-3; TRBD2 agrees at 13 bases. The CDR3 runs to 18 residues. Germline assignment: CDR1 SGHDT and CDR2 YYEEEE. V shed 3 bases, J shed 3 bases, and the junction held 10 bases outside the gene matches. CDR3 nucleotides: TGTGCCAGCAGCTACAGGACTAGCGGGAGTGGCGGGACAGATACGCAGTATTTT. Its translation is CASSYRTSGSGGTDTQYF.

The J gene is TRBJ1-5, the V gene TRBV28; TRBD1 matches 8 bases. After removal of 3 bases from V and 0 bases from J, the junction contained 4 bases not matched to a gene. Germline V gives CDR1 MDHEN, CDR2 SYDVKM. The CDR3 loop spans 16 amino acids. Here the CDR3 DNA reads TGTGCCAGCAGTTTCGCAGGGGGCACTAGCAATCAGCCCCAGCATTTT. This translates into CASSFAGGTSNQPQHF.

This chain connects TRBV6-5 to TRBJ2-2; TRBD1 is a possible D gene (5 bases). V shed 6 bases and J shed 3 bases, with 11 bases lying between them. The CDR3 has 14 amino acids. The germline V gene encodes CDR1 MNHEY and CDR2 SVGAGI. Here the CDR3 reads CASSRQGDTGELFF. The CDR3 DNA reads TGTGCCAGCAGCCGCCAAGGGGACACCGGGGAGCTGTTTTTT.

The chain uses TRBV11-2 and TRBJ1-5, with D perhaps TRBD1 (6 bases). V was pared by 5 bases and J by 4 bases, with 15 bases between. Germline CDR1 is SGHAT and CDR2 is FQNNGV. The CDR3 contains 15 residues. CDR3 DNA sequence: TGTGCCAGCAGCCATGATGGACAGCCAAATCAGCCCCAGCATTTT. Translating gives CASSHDGQPNQPQHF.

J is TRBJ2-2 and V is TRBV27, with D possibly being TRBD1 (6 bases). Germline V gives CDR1 MNHEY, CDR2 SMNVEV (reference sequence). V was pared by 0 bases and J by 0 bases, with 23 bases between. This CDR3 region has 21 residues. This CDR3 is CASSLSFFGRGRRTNTGELFF. For the CDR3, the DNA is TGTGCCAGCAGTTTATCTTTCTTCGGCAGGGGTCGTCGAACGAACACCGGGGAGCTGTTTTTT.

The rearrangement joins TRBV5-6 to TRBJ2-7, with D possibly being TRBD1 (6 bases). V lost 4 bases and J lost 2, with 16 bases in between. This CDR3 region has 15 residues. Per germline, CDR1 SGHDT and CDR2 YYEEEE. Here the CDR3 DNA reads TGTGCCAGCAGCACAAGGGGGACACTGGCCTACGAGCAGTACTTC. Its translation: CASSTRGTLAYEQYF.

The CDR3 DNA reads as TGTGCCAGTAGTATTCGAGGTTACAATCAGCCCCAGCATTTT. It specifies CASSIRGYNQPQHF. This rearrangement joins TRBV19 to TRBJ1-5; the D is unclear. The CDR3 totals 14 residues. Germline assignment: CDR1 LNHDA and CDR2 SQIVND (reference sequence). Trimming pared 3 bases from V and 3 bases from J, leaving 9 bases between.

The V call is TRBV6-1, the J call TRBJ1-5; D is unclear. The CDR3 contains 14 residues. Germline V lookup: CDR1 MNHNS, CDR2 SASEGT. V was cut by 2 bases and J by 6 bases, with 11 bases left in between. CDR3 sequence (DNA): TGTGCCAGCAGTGAATCATCCGGGATTCAGCCCCAGCATTTT. Its protein product is CASSESSGIQPQHF.